The rows below give T cell receptor beta chains drawn from one sample of a study of CD8 T cells in Susac syndrome. TCRdb analysed the immunoSEQ multiplex PCR reads with MiXCR anew, one entry per CDR3 protein. The sample contains more than 120,000 distinct CDR3 sequences, 94% of which appear only once. Sequencing used CD4+ T cells from PBMCs. These receptors were taken from a human donor in good health. Both conserved end residues are part of each CDR3. A D gene is named only where the DNA matches it firmly. Rows give clone size only sometimes, using once, few, many, or a class for an expanded clone.

>TRBV19|TRBD1|TRBJ1-5|.
TGTGCCAGTAGTATTGGGACAGGGAAAAATCAGCCCCAGCATTTT
CASSIGTGKNQPQHF
>TRBV30|.|TRBJ1-1|.
TGTGCCTGGAGTGAACAGAGTACTGAAGCTTTCTTT
CAWSEQSTEAFF
>TRBV9|.|TRBJ2-7|.
TGTACCAGCAGCCCTGTAGGGCGGAGTCCCTACGAGCAGTACTTC
CTSSPVGRSPYEQYF
>TRBV5-1|.|TRBJ2-1|.
TGCGCCAGCAGCTTGGATGTGGAACTCATGGGTAATGAGCAGTTCTTC
CASSLDVELMGNEQFF
>TRBV19|.|TRBJ2-5|.
TGTGCCAGTAGTATAGATCGTGGGACACAAACTGGGACCCAGTACTTC
CASSIDRGTQTGTQYF
>TRBV30|TRBD2|TRBJ2-3|.
TGTGCCTGGAGATTAAGGACTAGCGGGAGGTCAGATACGCAGTATTTT
CAWRLRTSGRSDTQYF
>TRBV28|.|TRBJ1-1|.
TGTGCTTTGCGGGGGAGTCTGAACACTGAAGCTTTCTTT
CALRGSLNTEAFF
>TRBV7-2|.|TRBJ2-2|.
TGTGCCAGCAGCTTAGTTGGGGGGGCTAGGCGGGGGAACACCGGGGAGCTGTTTTTT
CASSLVGGARRGNTGELFF
>TRBV24-1|.|TRBJ2-5|.
TGTGCCACCAGTGACCCCCCGGACGTCCAAGAGACCCAGTACTTC
CATSDPPDVQETQYF
>TRBV20-1|.|TRBJ2-6|.
TGCAGTGCTAGAGATCCCAGGGTTTCCCCCTCTGGGGCCAACGTCCTGACTTTC
CSARDPRVSPSGANVLTF
>TRBV3-1|.|TRBJ1-1|.
TGTGCCAGCAGCCATTTAACGGGCTACACTGAAGCTTTCTTT
CASSHLTGYTEAFF
>TRBV20-1|.|TRBJ2-1|.
TGCAGTGCAACGGGGCGGCGGGTCCACAATGAGCAGTTCTTC
CSATGRRVHNEQFF
>TRBV25-1|TRBD2|TRBJ2-1|once
TGTGCCAGCAGTGAAGTTTTTAGGACTAGCGGGAGCGGCGATGAGCAGTTCTTC
CASSEVFRTSGSGDEQFF
>TRBV27|.|TRBJ2-7|once
TGTGCCAGCAGTTTACGTAGGGGTGACGAGCAGTACTTC
CASSLRRGDEQYF
>TRBV19|.|TRBJ1-1|.
TGTGCCAGTAGTATAGAGGCAGCGAACACTGAAGCTTTCTTT
CASSIEAANTEAFF
>TRBV7-9|TRBD2|TRBJ2-3|.
TGTGCCAGCAGCTTCCGCCGCCTAGCGGGAGGCACAGATACGCAGTATTTT
CASSFRRLAGGTDTQYF
>TRBV20-1|.|TRBJ1-1|once
TGCAGTGCCAGGAGAGGGTTCGGCACTGAAGCTTTCTTT
CSARRGFGTEAFF